Here is one T cell receptor beta chain with its context. The data were taken from a study of cytomegalovirus exposure and HLA in healthy donors. Study details: Earlier findings included 90 million to 120 million unique TCR beta sequences obtained from 150 million to 200 million T cells.

The PCR contained 60 Vbeta and 13 Jbeta primers. How the authors handled the data: Per a later analysis, the number of unique TCR beta chains was 75 million to 90 million, of which 8.5 million to 11 million were shared. Using immunoSEQ multiplex PCR, the repertoire was profiled, and TCRdb retains in-frame clones only, with some absent. That table furnishes V, J and clone size, whereas the DNA furnished D and trimming. The table gives over 150,000 clones; the top ten clones make up 0.74% of it. There are 16 residues in the CDR3. Trimming cost V 1 base and J 1 base; bases outside gene matches: 5. Germline assignment: CDR1 KGHSH and CDR2 LQKENI. Each of the donors was a healthy bone marrow donor.

V and J are TRBV18 and TRBJ2-5; 8 bases map to TRBD2. Sequenced: PBMCs. The sequence derives from a boy aged 5-17 years in good health and CMV-seronegative. The CDR3 is CASSPLGGGPQETQYF. The CDR3 nucleotides are TGTGCCAGCTCACCACTTGGCGGGGGGCCCCAAGAGACCCAGTACTTC.